This TCR beta chain was sequenced in a study of cytomegalovirus exposure and HLA in healthy donors. The V end was cut by 0 bases, the J end by 1 base, with 7 bases between. The CDR3 length is 14 residues. Germline-derived CDR1 and CDR2 are SGDLS and YYNGEE. The protocol was immunoSEQ multiplex PCR, while the TCRdb copy is restricted to in-frame clones and leaves out a portion. Of about 350,000 clones in the sample, about 85% are singletons; the top ten hold roughly 1.2%. About this clone: Other nucleotide sequences from this sample produce the same CDR3.

Material for sequencing was PBMCs. The TCR originated in a young woman in good health and CMV-seropositive. The chain is built from TRBV9 and TRBJ2-5; possible D gene TRBD2, 5 bases. The chain's CDR3 is CASSVGGVQETQYF. DNA for the CDR3: TGTGCCAGCAGCGTAGGGGGAGTCCAAGAGACCCAGTACTTC.